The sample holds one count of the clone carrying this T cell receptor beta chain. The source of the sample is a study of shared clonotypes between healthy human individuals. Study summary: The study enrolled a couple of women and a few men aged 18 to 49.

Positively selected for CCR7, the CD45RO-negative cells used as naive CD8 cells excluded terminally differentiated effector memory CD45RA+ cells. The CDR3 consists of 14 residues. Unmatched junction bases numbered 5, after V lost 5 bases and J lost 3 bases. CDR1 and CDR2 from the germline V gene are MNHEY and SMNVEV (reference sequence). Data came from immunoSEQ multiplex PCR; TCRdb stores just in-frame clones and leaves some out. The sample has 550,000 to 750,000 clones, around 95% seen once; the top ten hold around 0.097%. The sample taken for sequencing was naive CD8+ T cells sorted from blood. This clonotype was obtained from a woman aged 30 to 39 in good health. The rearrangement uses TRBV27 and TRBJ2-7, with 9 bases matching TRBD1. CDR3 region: CASSTPGQGYEQYF. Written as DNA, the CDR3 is TGTGCCAGCAGTACCCCGGGACAGGGCTACGAGCAGTACTTC.